These 5 T cell receptor beta chains were sequenced from one sample in a study of cytomegalovirus exposure and HLA in healthy donors (dated by TCRdb to the late 2010s). Libraries were prepared through the immunoSEQ multiplex PCR assay. The multiplex PCR relied on a mix of 60 forward primers for TCR Vbeta segments and 13 reverse primers for TCR Jbeta segments. Drawn from immuneACCESS, this table holds only the in-frame rearrangements with V and J called that TCRdb kept. Clones are partly lost; checked studies trace under half to an unresolved V gene and leave the rest unexplained. The sample includes 150,000 to 200,000 clones, with around 74% observed a single time. The top ten clonotypes cover roughly 2% of the sample. What was sequenced was PBMCs. Receptors were obtained from a female donor in good health and CMV-seronegative.

The chain recombines TRBV7-2 with TRBJ1-2, with TRBD1 identical over 9 bases. With V trimmed by 4 bases and J by 7 bases, 7 bases remained unmatched. The length of the CDR3 is 14 residues. Germline CDR1 SGHTA, CDR2 FQGNSA. The CDR3 coding sequence is TGTGCCAGCAGCTCATCCGACAGGGGGGGTGGCTACACCTTC. Its translation: CASSSSDRGGGYTF.

The genes are TRBV5-6 and TRBJ1-1; the D is unclear. CDR3 length: 13 residues. CDR1 is SGHDT, CDR2 YYEEEE, per germline. V was trimmed by 3 bases and J by 1 base, leaving 7 bases between them. DNA of the CDR3: TGTGCCAGCAGCTACACAGCGAACACTGAAGCTTTCTTT. This codes for CASSYTANTEAFF.

The chain couples TRBV5-1 to TRBJ1-1; 8 bases align to TRBD1. The germline V gene has CDR1 SGHRS and CDR2 YFSETQ. J lost 4 bases, V lost 1 base, and 12 bases had no gene match. There are 17 residues in the CDR3. The CDR3 sequence is CASSLTSADRGGTEAFF. CDR3 coding DNA: TGCGCCAGCAGCTTGACCAGCGCCGACAGGGGCGGCACTGAAGCTTTCTTT.

The genes are TRBV20-1 and TRBJ1-5; tentatively, D is TRBD1 (5 bases). CDR1 and CDR2 from the germline V gene are DFQATT and SNEGSKA (reference sequence). The CDR3 length is 11 residues. Trimming stripped 7 bases from V and 4 bases from J, with 8 bases between. The chain's CDR3 is CSVGGNQPQHF. The DNA for the CDR3 is TGCAGTGTTGGGGGGAATCAGCCCCAGCATTTT.

The rearrangement joins TRBV19 to TRBJ2-4, with D uncertain. Germline V gene lookup returns CDR1 LNHDA and CDR2 SQIVND (reference sequence). The CDR3 is 15 amino acids. Trimming took off 6 bases at V and 0 bases at J, with 12 bases between the two ends. CDR3 sequence: CASSRGDLAKNIQYF. The CDR3 DNA reads TGTGCCAGTAGCAGAGGAGATCTAGCCAAAAACATTCAGTACTTC.